This T cell receptor (beta chain) was sequenced for a study of shared T cell receptors in the human thymus. The V and J ends lost 1 base and 5 bases respectively, with 15 bases between them. Germline assignment: CDR1 SGHRS and CDR2 YFSETQ. This CDR3 region has 15 residues. Here immunoSEQ multiplex PCR was the method, and the copy in TCRdb shows in-frame clones only, minus some. Found here are roughly 710,000 clones, approximately 85% of them singletons; the top ten hold roughly 0.01%. These data were also reused for a study on human thymus T cells. That study reports: Reports from related research described highly overlapping thymic repertoires among unrelated individuals.

The TCR comes from a girl under two years old with a congenital heart defect. The sequenced sample was thymocytes. The gene calls are TRBV5-1 and TRBJ1-2; D might be TRBD1 (6 bases). CDR3 in amino acids: CASSLFTGQLYGYTF. The CDR3 DNA sequence: TGCGCCAGCAGCTTGTTCACCGGACAGCTTTATGGCTACACCTTC.